The 25 T cell receptor beta chains given below trace back to one sample, sequenced in a study of T-cell reconstitution after alpha-beta-depleted transplantation in children. The authors prepared the TCRbeta library with unique molecular identifiers. TCRdb redid the calling of the PCR reads with MiXCR, one entry per CDR3 protein. The sample comprises 350,000 to 500,000 distinct CDR3 sequences, 43% of which are singletons, and roughly 27% rests with the top ten. The sample here was PBMCs, taken before TCRalphabeta/CD19-depleted stem cell transplant. The receptors stem from a girl under 10 years old with aplastic anemia, due to receive a stem cell transplant.

CDR3 in DNA: TGTGCCAGCAGTACGATGGGAATTCAGCCCCAGCATTTT. Translating it yields CASSTMGIQPQHF. The V gene is TRBV6-1, the J gene TRBJ1-5; D is uncertain. There are 13 residues in the CDR3. Per the germline V gene, CDR1 is MNHNS and CDR2 is SASEGT. V shed 5 bases and J shed 6 bases, with 11 bases lying between them.

The rearrangement links TRBV5-1 to TRBJ2-1; D remains ambiguous. V gave up 4 bases and J gave up 6 bases, with 17 bases separating them. CDR1 and CDR2 (germline): SGHRS, YFSETQ. CDR3 size: 15 residues. CDR3 coding DNA: TGCGCCAGCAGCCACGCACTGGACCCCATCAATGAGCAGTTCTTC. Its protein is CASSHALDPINEQFF.

The rearrangement links TRBV20-1 to TRBJ2-6, with 9 positions matching TRBD1. CDR1 and CDR2 from the germline V gene are DFQATT and SNEGSKA (reference sequence). This CDR3 is 13 amino acids long. J gave up 3 bases and V 7 bases, and 1 base lay outside the gene matches. Here the CDR3 DNA reads TGCAGTGGACAGGGGGATGGGGCCAACGTCCTGACTTTC. The encoded protein is CSGQGDGANVLTF.

This clonotype was picked up a small number of times. V gene TRBV5-1 combines with J gene TRBJ1-3, with D maybe TRBD1 (5 bases). This CDR3 is built from 15 residues. V was shortened by 3 bases and J by 4 bases, with 14 bases between the two germline ends. Looked up from germline, CDR1 is SGHRS and CDR2 is YFSETQ. The CDR3 region is CASSSGGGYGNTIYF. The CDR3 DNA is TGCGCCAGCAGCTCCGGCGGGGGATACGGAAACACCATATATTTT.

The chain has TRBV4-1 and TRBJ2-1; D ambiguous. Trimming left V 0 bases short and J 7 bases short, with 16 bases between. The CDR3 spans 16 residues. Per germline, CDR1 MGHRA and CDR2 YSYEKL. CDR3: CASSQDQRPMGNEQFF. CDR3 DNA: TGCGCCAGCAGCCAAGATCAAAGACCTATGGGGAATGAGCAGTTCTTC.

The sample holds many counts of this clonotype. The chain combines TRBV20-1 with TRBJ1-1; TRBD1 matches 7 bases. The CDR3 extends over 18 amino acids. V gave up 0 bases and J gave up 0 bases; unmatched junction bases: 13. Germline CDR1 reads DFQATT; CDR2 reads SNEGSKA (reference sequence). As DNA, the CDR3 is TGCAGTGCTAGAGAATTTTTTTGGCAGGGGGTGGTGAACACTGAAGCTTTCTTT. It specifies CSAREFFWQGVVNTEAFF.

This clonotype has a count of ten or more. The gene calls are TRBV4-1 and TRBJ2-7; 8 bases align to TRBD2. Germline CDR1 is MGHRA and CDR2 is YSYEKL. V lost 0 bases, J lost 1 base, and 5 bases stayed unmatched. The CDR3 contains 16 residues. CDR3 amino acids: CASSQDLTSESYEQYF. CDR3 nucleotide sequence: TGCGCCAGCAGCCAAGATCTGACTAGCGAATCCTACGAGCAGTACTTC.

V and J are TRBV6-1 and TRBJ1-5; a possible D gene is TRBD1 (5 bases). Germline V gives CDR1 MNHNS, CDR2 SASEGT. This CDR3 region has 18 residues. The V end was cut by 2 bases, the J end by 2 bases, with 19 bases between. CDR3 DNA: TGTGCCAGCAGTGAACAGTGGCTTCGGGGACGTGGCAATCAGCCCCAGCATTTT. This gives the protein CASSEQWLRGRGNQPQHF.

This chain connects TRBV12-3 or TRBV12-4 to TRBJ2-5, with D tentatively TRBD2 (6 bases). The CDR3 is 14 amino acids. V gave up 4 bases and J gave up 5 bases, with 14 bases separating them. The CDR3 DNA reads TGTGCCAGCAGTTCGGGACTCAGAGGCGAGACCCAGTACTTC. It codes for CASSSGLRGETQYF.

This clonotype was seen a handful of times. This rearrangement joins TRBV18 to TRBJ2-7; tentatively, D is TRBD1 (6 bases). Germline V gene lookup returns CDR1 KGHSH and CDR2 LQKENI. The CDR3 is 14 amino acids. Trimming pared 3 bases from V and 3 bases from J, leaving 12 bases between. The chain's CDR3 is CASSPQGTGYEQYF. Here the CDR3 DNA reads TGTGCCAGCTCACCTCAGGGGACGGGCTACGAGCAGTACTTC. The whole variable domain, filled in from reference TRBV18 and TRBJ2-7, reads NAGVMQNPRHLVRRRGQEARLRCSPMKGHSHVYWYRQLPEEGLKFMVYLQKENIIDESGMPKERFSAEFPKEGPSILRIQQVVRGDSAAYFCASSPQGTGYEQYFGPGTRLTVT.

This clonotype was detected ten times or more. As DNA, the CDR3 is TGTGCCAGCAGCTTAATCGGAGAGACCCAGTACTTC. As protein: CASSLIGETQYF. The chain combines TRBV7-9 with TRBJ2-5; no clear D. Germline V gene lookup returns CDR1 SEHNR and CDR2 FQNEAQ (reference sequence). The CDR3 has 12 residues. Trimming left V 2 bases short and J 4 bases short, with 5 bases between.

This clonotype appeared a single time. V is TRBV20-1 and J is TRBJ2-1; 8 positions match TRBD2. Germline CDR1 and CDR2: DFQATT and SNEGSKA (reference sequence). With 0 bases clipped from V and 4 bases from J, the junction kept 5 bases outside the gene matches. The CDR3 runs to 15 residues. CDR3 sequence reads: CSARELLAAYNEQFF. CDR3 bases: TGCAGTGCTAGAGAGCTACTAGCGGCGTACAATGAGCAGTTCTTC.

This chain connects TRBV5-1 to TRBJ2-1; D tentatively reads TRBD1 or TRBD2 (5 bases each). This CDR3 contains 14 residues. Germline assignment: CDR1 SGHRS and CDR2 YFSETQ. Trimming took 4 bases from V and 8 from J, leaving 16 bases between them. The CDR3 region is CASSTPGPEDEQFF. The CDR3 DNA reads TGCGCCAGCAGCACACCGGGACCCGAGGATGAGCAGTTCTTC.

This clonotype was seen repeatedly, ten times or more. V and J are TRBV2 and TRBJ1-2, with 7 bases fitting TRBD1. Germline V gives CDR1 SNHLY, CDR2 FYNNEI. This CDR3 comprises 16 residues. The junction had 8 bases not matched to a gene; V was cut back by 1 base and J by 3 bases. The CDR3 DNA reads TGTGCCAGCAGTGAAGTCGGAACAGGGGCCTACTATGGCTACACCTTC. It encodes CASSEVGTGAYYGYTF. The whole variable domain, filled in from reference TRBV2 and TRBJ1-2, reads EPEVTQTPSHQVTQMGQEVILRCVPISNHLYFYWYRQILGQKVEFLVSFYNNEISEKSEIFDDQFSVERPDGSNFTLKIRSTKLEDSAMYFCASSEVGTGAYYGYTFGSGTRLTVV.

This clonotype was detected ten times or more. The V and J genes are TRBV30 and TRBJ2-7; 11 positions match TRBD2. The junction had 6 bases not matched to a gene; V was cut back by 3 bases and J by 5 bases. The CDR3 contains 14 residues. Germline V lookup: CDR1 GTSNPN, CDR2 SVGIG (reference sequence). This CDR3 is CAWSEGLAGHEQYF. The DNA for the CDR3 is TGTGCCTGGAGCGAAGGACTAGCGGGCCACGAGCAGTACTTC. Full variable domain (outside the CDR3, taken from reference TRBV30 and TRBJ2-7): SQTIHQWPATLVQPVGSPLSLECTVEGTSNPNLYWYRQAAGRGLQLLFYSVGIGQISSEVPQNLSASRPQDRQFILSSKKLLLSDSGFYLCAWSEGLAGHEQYFGPGTRLTVT.

The DNA of the CDR3 is TGTGCCAGCAGCCAGACAGGGGGCGCGAACTATGGCTACACCTTC. This translates into CASSQTGGANYGYTF. V is TRBV7-9 and J is TRBJ1-2, with 10 positions matching TRBD1. This CDR3 is built from 15 residues. The germline gives CDR1 SEHNR, CDR2 FQNEAQ (reference sequence). V trimming: 5 bases; J trimming: 2 bases; junction bases outside the gene matches: 5.

This rearrangement joins TRBV7-2 to TRBJ2-5; 8 nucleotides align to TRBD1. CDR3 size: 15 residues. Unmatched junction bases numbered 5, after V lost 3 bases and J lost 2 bases. Germline lookup yields CDR1 SGHTA and CDR2 FQGNSA. The CDR3 sequence is CASSFRTGIQETQYF. CDR3 nucleotide sequence: TGTGCCAGCAGCTTTAGGACAGGGATACAAGAGACCCAGTACTTC.

CDR3 sequence reads: CSLLGGGGETQYF. CDR3 in DNA: TGCAGCCTACTGGGGGGGGGCGGAGAGACCCAGTACTTC. The rearrangement uses TRBV29-1 and TRBJ2-5, with TRBD2 as a possible D gene (7 bases). Germline values: CDR1 SQVTM, CDR2 ANQGSEA. CDR3 length equals 13 residues. Between the trimmed V and J ends, which lost 8 bases and 4 bases, there was a span of 17 bases.

The sample holds many counts of this clonotype. The chain uses TRBV27 and TRBJ2-7, with 8 bases that match TRBD1. This CDR3 is 14 amino acids long. CDR1 and CDR2 (germline): MNHEY, SMNVEV (reference sequence). The J segment lost 2 bases and the V segment lost 6 bases, leaving 6 bases of the junction unmatched. The CDR3 DNA sequence: TGTGCCAGCAGATCGGACAGGGCACCCTACGAGCAGTACTTC. Its translation is CASRSDRAPYEQYF.

CDR3 DNA: TGTGCCAGCAGCCCGACCGGGACTAGCGGGGGGCGCACAGATACGCAGTATTTT. It codes for CASSPTGTSGGRTDTQYF. V usage is TRBV28 and J usage is TRBJ2-3; the match to TRBD2 covers 15 bases. Germline trimming cut 6 bases from V and 1 base from J; bases unmatched to any gene: 8. The CDR3 totals 18 residues. Looked up from germline, CDR1 is MDHEN and CDR2 is SYDVKM.

Many counts were recorded for this clonotype. J is TRBJ2-1 and V is TRBV7-6; the D is unclear. The germline V and J ends were trimmed by 7 bases and 0 bases, with 10 bases remaining between them. CDR1 is SGHVS, CDR2 FNYEAQ, per germline. The CDR3 totals 14 residues. CDR3 coding DNA: TGTGCCAGCACCGACACGAGCTCCTACAATGAGCAGTTCTTC. Translation gives CASTDTSSYNEQFF.

The chain carries TRBV5-1 and TRBJ1-4; 7 positions agree with TRBD1. Germline V gene data show CDR1 as SGHRS and CDR2 as YFSETQ. This CDR3 has 16 amino acids. With V trimmed by 0 bases and J by 3 bases, 5 bases remained unmatched. In nucleotides, the CDR3 is TGCGCCAGCAGCTTGGAGGGGGCGCCTGCTAATGAAAAACTGTTTTTT. Translation gives CASSLEGAPANEKLFF.

This clonotype was detected only a few times. The V gene is TRBV9, the J gene TRBJ2-7; 9 nucleotides line up with TRBD2. Looked up from germline, CDR1 is SGDLS and CDR2 is YYNGEE. The CDR3 is made up of 15 amino acids. J lost 2 bases, V lost 2 bases, and 5 bases had no gene match. CDR3 DNA: TGTGCCAGCAGCGTTCAGGTAGCGGGGGCCTACGAGCAGTACTTC. This encodes CASSVQVAGAYEQYF.

This clonotype was recorded at least ten times. V and J are TRBV20-1 and TRBJ2-7; weak D call: TRBD2 (6 bases). Germline V lookup: CDR1 DFQATT, CDR2 SNEGSKA (reference sequence). The CDR3 sequence is 12 residues long. V gave up 5 bases and J gave up 3 bases, with 11 bases separating them. The CDR3 spells CSARVDYYEQYF. The CDR3 region has the DNA TGCAGTGCTCGGGTGGACTACTACGAGCAGTACTTC.

This clonotype occurred a few times. The chain recombines TRBV29-1 with TRBJ1-1; TRBD1 is a possible D gene (6 bases). Germline assignment: CDR1 SQVTM and CDR2 ANQGSEA. Trimming left V 7 bases short and J 4 bases short, with 13 bases between. The CDR3 consists of 12 residues. The CDR3 DNA reads as TGCAGCGGAGAGGAGGGGGGCACTGAAGCTTTCTTT. Its translation: CSGEEGGTEAFF.